These 17 T cell receptor beta chains came from one sample sequenced in a study of TIL therapy for anti-PD-1-resistant metastatic lung cancer. The time point: pre-treatment sample, taken before nivolumab and TIL therapy. Sequencing used immunoSEQ v3. The method was immunoSEQ multiplex PCR; TCRdb's version includes in-frame clones alone and lacks a portion of them. The repertoire has about 59,000 clones, more than 60% of them found once; the top ten carry around 1.7%. Sample: blood, taken at baseline. These receptors came from a person aged 25-85 years with non-small cell lung cancer.

The chain recombines TRBV27 with TRBJ2-2, with TRBD2 as a possible D gene (6 bases). The V end lost 0 bases, the J end lost 4 bases, and 21 bases lay between the germline ends. CDR1 is MNHEY, CDR2 SMNVEV, per germline (reference sequence). The CDR3 sequence is 19 residues long. The CDR3 loop is CASSLSGGRGAGGTGELFF. CDR3 DNA: TGTGCCAGCAGTTTATCGGGGGGAAGGGGCGCAGGAGGCACCGGGGAGCTGTTTTTT.

The chain combines TRBV19 with TRBJ2-7; a possible D gene is TRBD1 (6 bases). V lost 6 bases, J lost 2 bases, and 11 bases lay in between. CDR1 and CDR2 (germline): LNHDA, SQIVND (reference sequence). This CDR3 has 13 residues. In DNA, the CDR3 is TGTGCCAGTAGACGGGACACTACCTACGAGCAGTACTTC. It is translated as CASRRDTTYEQYF.

The count of this clone is one. The chain recombines TRBV5-4 with TRBJ2-7; D gene unclear. Germline values: CDR1 SGHNT, CDR2 YYREEE (reference sequence). Trimming removed 8 bases at V and 1 base at J, with 13 bases between. This CDR3 is built from 13 residues. The CDR3: CASSDRKSYEQYF. The CDR3 nucleotides are TGTGCCAGTTCCGACCGGAAATCCTACGAGCAGTACTTC.

The chain recombines TRBV9 with TRBJ2-7; D call uncertain. V was cut by 0 bases and J by 0 bases, with 7 bases left in between. The CDR3 is 14 residues long. Germline V lookup: CDR1 SGDLS, CDR2 YYNGEE. Written as DNA, the CDR3 is TGTGCCAGCAGCGTAGGCAGCTACTCCTACGAGCAGTACTTC. Translating gives CASSVGSYSYEQYF.

This clone was seen a few times. The rearrangement joins TRBV27 to TRBJ2-7; 8 bases align to TRBD1. CDR1 MNHEY and CDR2 SMNVEV come from the germline V gene (reference sequence). V was pared by 6 bases and J by 4 bases, with 11 bases of the junction left unmatched. CDR3 size: 15 residues. CDR3 DNA sequence: TGTGCCAGCAGACCCCCCGAGGACAGGGAGTACGAGCAGTACTTC. This gives the protein CASRPPEDREYEQYF.

The chain recombines TRBV11-2 with TRBJ2-1; 10 bases align to TRBD1. The V gene's germline CDR1 is SGHAT and CDR2 FQNNGV. V lost 4 bases and J lost 9; bases outside the gene matches: 3. The CDR3 has 13 residues. The CDR3 spells CASSSTGGSEQFF. The CDR3 DNA reads as TGTGCCAGCAGCTCGACAGGGGGCAGTGAGCAGTTCTTC.

The chain is built from TRBV29-1 and TRBJ2-1; 10 nucleotides match TRBD2. The germline V gene has CDR1 SQVTM and CDR2 ANQGSEA. The J segment lost 5 bases and the V segment lost 7 bases, leaving 8 bases of the junction unmatched. The CDR3 runs to 14 residues. This chain's CDR3 is CSASVSGGDNEQFF. CDR3 DNA sequence: TGCAGCGCTTCCGTGAGCGGGGGGGACAATGAGCAGTTCTTC.

The gene calls are TRBV29-1 and TRBJ1-4; 7 nucleotides align to TRBD1. V shed 7 bases, J shed 5 bases, and the junction held 4 bases outside the gene matches. Germline lookup yields CDR1 SQVTM and CDR2 ANQGSEA. The CDR3 totals 12 residues. The CDR3 protein is CSAGGKNEKLFF. For the CDR3, the DNA is TGCAGCGCAGGGGGAAAGAATGAAAAACTGTTTTTT.

The chain uses TRBV4-3 and TRBJ1-3; TRBD1 agrees at 8 bases. Losses at the gene ends were 3 bases for V and 3 bases for J; bases not matched to a gene: 4. This CDR3 spans 15 amino acids. The V gene's germline CDR1 is LGHNA and CDR2 YSLEER. CDR3 in DNA: TGCGCCAGCAGCCAGACAGGGGTCAGTGGAAACACCATATATTTT. This codes for CASSQTGVSGNTIYF.

The chain combines TRBV7-8 with TRBJ2-2, with a possible D match to TRBD1 (6 bases). CDR3 length equals 15 residues. The V end lost 3 bases, the J end lost 8 bases, and 16 bases lay between the germline ends. Per germline, CDR1 SGHVS and CDR2 FQNEAQ. The CDR3 spells CASSFTAQRGGELFF. The CDR3 bases are TGTGCCAGCAGCTTTACGGCCCAAAGGGGGGGGGAGCTGTTTTTT.

This clone was recorded a few times. The chain employs TRBV5-5 and TRBJ2-2; D is ambiguous. The CDR3 loop spans 16 amino acids. Germline lookup yields CDR1 SGHKS and CDR2 YYEKEE (reference sequence). V was clipped by 4 bases and J by 3 bases, with 16 bases between them. The CDR3 sequence is CASSRVAAVHTGELFF. CDR3 coding DNA: TGTGCCAGCAGCCGGGTTGCGGCAGTCCACACCGGGGAGCTGTTTTTT. Combining the CDR3 with reference TRBV5-5 and TRBJ2-2 gives the whole variable domain DAGVTQSPTHLIKTRGQQVTLRCSPISGHKSVSWYQQVLGQGPQFIFQYYEKEERGRGNFPDRFSARQFPNYSSELNVNALLLGDSALYLCASSRVAAVHTGELFFGEGSRLTVL.

The chain couples TRBV4-3 to TRBJ1-4; 9 bases are a match to TRBD1. Germline V gene data show CDR1 as LGHNA and CDR2 as YSLEER. J was trimmed by 7 bases and V by 1 base; bases with no gene match: 10. The CDR3 runs 17 residues. CDR3 residues: CASSQGVGGQGPEKLFF. In DNA form, the CDR3 reads TGCGCCAGCAGCCAAGGGGTCGGAGGACAGGGGCCTGAAAAACTGTTTTTT.

This clone was found a few times. V gene TRBV6-1 combines with J gene TRBJ1-5; no firm D call. There are 15 residues in the CDR3. The V and J ends lost 7 bases and 4 bases respectively, with 17 bases between them. The germline CDR1 and CDR2 sequences are MNHNS and SASEGT. The CDR3 reads CASNYGRTVNQPQHF. CDR3 sequence (DNA): TGTGCCAGCAACTACGGGCGGACGGTAAATCAGCCCCAGCATTTT.

The chain carries TRBV11-3 and TRBJ2-1; a weak D match, TRBD2 (5 bases). Trimming removed 7 bases at V and 0 bases at J, with 13 bases between. CDR3 length: 15 amino acids. CDR1 is SGHNT and CDR2 is YENEEA in the germline V gene. CDR3 sequence reads: CASTPDGNSYNEQFF. The CDR3 DNA is TGTGCCAGCACCCCGGACGGGAACTCCTACAATGAGCAGTTCTTC.

V usage is TRBV4-3 and J usage is TRBJ1-6; D not resolved. Deletions cut 1 base from V and 10 bases from J, with 17 bases between. The CDR3 has 16 amino acids. Germline V gene sequence: CDR1 LGHNA, CDR2 YSLEER. The CDR3 nucleotides are TGCGCCAGCAGCCAAGTTAACAGCCTTTATGGGTCACCCCTCCACTTT. It encodes CASSQVNSLYGSPLHF.

This clone showed up just a few times. This rearrangement joins TRBV19 to TRBJ1-5; no clear D. The CDR3 spans 14 residues. The germline V gene encodes CDR1 LNHDA and CDR2 SQIVND (reference sequence). V was trimmed by 3 bases and J by 5 bases, leaving 11 bases between them. The CDR3 DNA is TGTGCCAGTAGTATTTCCCCGAGAGATCAGCCCCAGCATTTT. Translation gives CASSISPRDQPQHF. Complete variable domain (other parts from reference TRBV19 and TRBJ1-5): DGGITQSPKYLFRKEGQNVTLSCEQNLNHDAMYWYRQDPGQGLRLIYYSQIVNDFQKGDIAEGYSVSREKKESFPLTVTSAQKNPTAFYLCASSISPRDQPQHFGDGTRLSIL.

Comment on this clone: A much larger clone sits a single nucleotide away, making a read error possible. The chain uses TRBV7-3 and TRBJ1-1; D gene ambiguous. The germline CDR1 and CDR2 sequences are SGHTA and FQGTGA. Trimming took off 2 bases at V and 1 base at J, with 5 bases between the two ends. The CDR3 runs 13 residues. In DNA, the CDR3 is TGTGCCAGCAGCTTAGAGGAGAACACTGAAGCTTTCTTT. It specifies CASSLEENTEAFF.